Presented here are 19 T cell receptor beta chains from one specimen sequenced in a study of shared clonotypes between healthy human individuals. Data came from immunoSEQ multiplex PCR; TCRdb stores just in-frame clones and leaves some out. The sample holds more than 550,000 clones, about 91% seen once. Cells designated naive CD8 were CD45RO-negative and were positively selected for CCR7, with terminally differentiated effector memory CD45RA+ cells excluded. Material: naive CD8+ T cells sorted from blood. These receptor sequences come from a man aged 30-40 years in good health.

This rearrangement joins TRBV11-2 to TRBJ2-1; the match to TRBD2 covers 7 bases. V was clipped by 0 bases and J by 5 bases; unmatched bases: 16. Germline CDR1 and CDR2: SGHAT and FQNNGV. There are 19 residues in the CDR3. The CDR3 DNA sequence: TGTGCCAGCAGCTTAGATCCTCCTTGGGGCCTAGCGGCAAACAATGAGCAGTTCTTC. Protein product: CASSLDPPWGLAANNEQFF.

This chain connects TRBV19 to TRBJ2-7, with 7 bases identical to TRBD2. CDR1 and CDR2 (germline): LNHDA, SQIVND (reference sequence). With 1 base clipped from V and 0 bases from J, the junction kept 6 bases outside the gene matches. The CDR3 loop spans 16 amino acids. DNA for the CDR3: TGTGCCAGTAGTATAGGCCCTAGCGGTTTCTCCTACGAGCAGTACTTC. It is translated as CASSIGPSGFSYEQYF.

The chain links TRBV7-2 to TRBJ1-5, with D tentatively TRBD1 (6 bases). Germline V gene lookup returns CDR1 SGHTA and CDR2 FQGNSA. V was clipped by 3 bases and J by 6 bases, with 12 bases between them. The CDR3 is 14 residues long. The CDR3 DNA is TGTGCCAGCAGCTTCCGGGACACTCGTCAGCCCCAGCATTTT. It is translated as CASSFRDTRQPQHF.

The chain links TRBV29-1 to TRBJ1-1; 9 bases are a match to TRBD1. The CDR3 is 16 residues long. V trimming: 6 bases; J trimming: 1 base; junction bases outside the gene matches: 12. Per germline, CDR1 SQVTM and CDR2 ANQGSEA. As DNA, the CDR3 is TGCAGCGTGGGAGGCGGGACAGGGAGGGGGAACACTGAAGCTTTCTTT. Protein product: CSVGGGTGRGNTEAFF.

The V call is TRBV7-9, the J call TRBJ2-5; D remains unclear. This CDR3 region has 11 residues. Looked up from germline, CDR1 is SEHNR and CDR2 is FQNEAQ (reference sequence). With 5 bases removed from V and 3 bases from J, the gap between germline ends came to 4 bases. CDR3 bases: TGTGCCAGCAGCCGGGAAGAGACCCAGTACTTC. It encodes CASSREETQYF.

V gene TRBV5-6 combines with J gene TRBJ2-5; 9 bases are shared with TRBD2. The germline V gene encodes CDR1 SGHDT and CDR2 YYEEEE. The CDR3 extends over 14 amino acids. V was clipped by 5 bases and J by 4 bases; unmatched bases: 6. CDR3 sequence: CASSFSGRVETQYF. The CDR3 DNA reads TGTGCCAGCAGTTTTAGCGGGAGAGTAGAGACCCAGTACTTC.

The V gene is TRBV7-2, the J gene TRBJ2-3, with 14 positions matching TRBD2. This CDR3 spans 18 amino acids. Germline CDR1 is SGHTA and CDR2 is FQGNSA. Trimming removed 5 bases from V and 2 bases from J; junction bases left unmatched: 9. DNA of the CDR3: TGTGCCAGCAGCCCCGGGACTAGCGGGAGTCCAAACACAGATACGCAGTATTTT. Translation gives CASSPGTSGSPNTDTQYF.

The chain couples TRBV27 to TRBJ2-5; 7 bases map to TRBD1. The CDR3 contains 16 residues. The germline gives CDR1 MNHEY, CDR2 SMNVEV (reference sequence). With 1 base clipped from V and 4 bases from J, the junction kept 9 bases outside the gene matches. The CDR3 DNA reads TGTGCCAGCAGTTTATTACCCACAGGGGTGACAGAGACCCAGTACTTC. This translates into CASSLLPTGVTETQYF.

The CDR3 DNA reads as TGTGCCAGCAGCCAACTGACAGGGTCGGGAGAGCAGTTCTTC. It is translated as CASSQLTGSGEQFF. The rearrangement joins TRBV5-4 to TRBJ2-1, with TRBD1 identical over 7 bases. The CDR3 is 14 residues long. V lost 4 bases and J lost 10; bases outside the gene matches: 11. Germline CDR1 SGHNT, CDR2 YYREEE (reference sequence).

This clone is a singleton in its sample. The CDR3 loop is CASSLDGTYEQYF. CDR3 bases: TGTGCCAGCAGTTTAGACGGAACCTACGAGCAGTACTTC. The rearrangement uses TRBV27 and TRBJ2-7, with D uncertain. The germline V gene encodes CDR1 MNHEY and CDR2 SMNVEV (reference sequence). V was pared by 2 bases and J by 2 bases, with 7 bases between. The CDR3 is 13 amino acids.

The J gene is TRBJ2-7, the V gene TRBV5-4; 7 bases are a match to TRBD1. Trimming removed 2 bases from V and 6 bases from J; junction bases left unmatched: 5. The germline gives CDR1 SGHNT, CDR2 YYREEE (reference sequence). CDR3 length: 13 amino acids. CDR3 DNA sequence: TGTGCCAGCAGCTTTAGTTCAGGGGGCGAGCAGTACTTC. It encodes CASSFSSGGEQYF.

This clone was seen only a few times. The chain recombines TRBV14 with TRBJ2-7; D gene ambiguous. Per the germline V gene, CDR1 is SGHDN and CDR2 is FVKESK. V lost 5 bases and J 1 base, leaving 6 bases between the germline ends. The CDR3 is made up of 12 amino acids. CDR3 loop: CASSEWSYEQYF. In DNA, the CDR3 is TGTGCCAGCAGCGAATGGTCCTACGAGCAGTACTTC. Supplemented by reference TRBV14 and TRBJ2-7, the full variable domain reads EAGVTQFPSHSVIEKGQTVTLRCDPISGHDNLYWYRRVMGKEIKFLLHFVKESKQDESGMPNNRFLAERTGGTYSTLKVQPAELEDSGVYFCASSEWSYEQYFGPGTRLTVT.

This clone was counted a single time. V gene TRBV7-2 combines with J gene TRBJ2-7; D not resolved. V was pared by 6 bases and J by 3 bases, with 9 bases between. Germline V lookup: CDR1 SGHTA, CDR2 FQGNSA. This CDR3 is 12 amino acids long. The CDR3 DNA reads TGTGCCAGCAGTTACAACAACTACGAGCAGTACTTC. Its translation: CASSYNNYEQYF.

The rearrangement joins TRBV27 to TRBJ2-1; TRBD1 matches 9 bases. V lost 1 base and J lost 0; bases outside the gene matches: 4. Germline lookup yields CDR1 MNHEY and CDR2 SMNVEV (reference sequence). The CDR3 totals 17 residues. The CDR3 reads CASSLLSGQGSYNEQFF. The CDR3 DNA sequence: TGTGCCAGCAGTTTATTGTCGGGACAGGGCTCCTACAATGAGCAGTTCTTC.

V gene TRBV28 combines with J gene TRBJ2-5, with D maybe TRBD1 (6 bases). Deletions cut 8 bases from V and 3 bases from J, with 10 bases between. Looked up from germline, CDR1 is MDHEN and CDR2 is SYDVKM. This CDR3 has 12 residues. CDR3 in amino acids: CASGTPKETQYF. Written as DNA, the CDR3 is TGTGCCAGCGGGACACCAAAAGAGACCCAGTACTTC. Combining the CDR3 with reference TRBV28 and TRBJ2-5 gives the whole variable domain DVKVTQSSRYLVKRTGEKVFLECVQDMDHENMFWYRQDPGLGLRLIYFSYDVKMKEKGDIPEGYSVSREKKERFSLILESASTNQTSMYLCASGTPKETQYFGPGTRLLVL.

This CDR3 is CASSEALLGTEAFF. The DNA for the CDR3 is TGTGCCAGCAGTGAAGCGCTTCTTGGGACTGAAGCTTTCTTT. J is TRBJ1-1 and V is TRBV6-1; D uncertain. V lost 0 bases and J 5 bases, leaving 10 bases between the germline ends. Germline assignment: CDR1 MNHNS and CDR2 SASEGT. There are 14 residues in the CDR3.

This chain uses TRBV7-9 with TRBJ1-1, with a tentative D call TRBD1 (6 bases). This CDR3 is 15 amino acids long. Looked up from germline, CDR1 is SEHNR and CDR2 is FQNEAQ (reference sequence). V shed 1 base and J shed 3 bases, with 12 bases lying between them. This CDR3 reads CASSLDPRGDTEAFF. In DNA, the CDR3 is TGTGCCAGCAGCTTAGATCCCAGGGGAGACACTGAAGCTTTCTTT.

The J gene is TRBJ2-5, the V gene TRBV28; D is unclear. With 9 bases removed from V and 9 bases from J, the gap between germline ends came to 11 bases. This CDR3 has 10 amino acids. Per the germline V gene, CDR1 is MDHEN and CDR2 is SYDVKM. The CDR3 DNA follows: TGTGCCAGTACTCCTCTTCCCCAGTACTTC. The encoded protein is CASTPLPQYF.

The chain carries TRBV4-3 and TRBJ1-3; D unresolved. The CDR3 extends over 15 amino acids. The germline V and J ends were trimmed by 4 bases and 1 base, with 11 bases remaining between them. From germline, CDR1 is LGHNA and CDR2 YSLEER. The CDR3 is CASSPFAGSGNTIYF. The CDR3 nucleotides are TGCGCCAGCAGCCCCTTCGCGGGATCTGGAAACACCATATATTTT.